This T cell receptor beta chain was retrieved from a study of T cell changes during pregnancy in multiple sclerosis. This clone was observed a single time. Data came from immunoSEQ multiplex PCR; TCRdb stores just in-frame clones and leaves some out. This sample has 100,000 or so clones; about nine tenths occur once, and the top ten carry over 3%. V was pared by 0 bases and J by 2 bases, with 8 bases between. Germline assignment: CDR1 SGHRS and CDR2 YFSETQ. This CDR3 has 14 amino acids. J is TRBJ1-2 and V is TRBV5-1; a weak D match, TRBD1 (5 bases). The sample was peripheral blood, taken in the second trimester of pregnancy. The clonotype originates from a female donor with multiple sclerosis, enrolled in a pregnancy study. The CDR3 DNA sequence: TGCGCCAGCAGCTTGGTATCAGGGAACTATGGCTACACCTTC. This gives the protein CASSLVSGNYGYTF. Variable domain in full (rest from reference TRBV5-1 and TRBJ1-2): KAGVTQTPRYLIKTRGQQVTLSCSPISGHRSVSWYQQTPGQGLQFLFEYFSETQRNKGNFPGRFSGRQFSNSRSEMNVSTLELGDSALYLCASSLVSGNYGYTFGSGTRLTVV.